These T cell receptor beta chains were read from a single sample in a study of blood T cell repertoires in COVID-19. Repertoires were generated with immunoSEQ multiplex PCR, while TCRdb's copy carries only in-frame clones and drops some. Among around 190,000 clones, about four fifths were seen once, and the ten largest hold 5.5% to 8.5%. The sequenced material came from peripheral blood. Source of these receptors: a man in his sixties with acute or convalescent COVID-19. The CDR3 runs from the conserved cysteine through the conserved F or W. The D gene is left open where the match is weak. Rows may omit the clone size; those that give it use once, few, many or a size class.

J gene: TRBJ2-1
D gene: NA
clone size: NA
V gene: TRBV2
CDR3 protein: CASKERSSYNEQFF
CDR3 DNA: TGTGCCAGCAAGGAGCGGAGCTCCTACAATGAGCAGTTCTTC

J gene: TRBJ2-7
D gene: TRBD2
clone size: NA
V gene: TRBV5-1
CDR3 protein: CASSLGDSAGVSYEQYF
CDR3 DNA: TGCGCCAGCAGCTTGGGCGACTCGGCGGGGGTCTCCTACGAGCAGTACTTC

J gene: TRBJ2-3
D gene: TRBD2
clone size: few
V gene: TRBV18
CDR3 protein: CASSTSGADTQYF
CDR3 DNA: TGTGCCAGCTCTACTAGCGGGGCAGATACGCAGTATTTT

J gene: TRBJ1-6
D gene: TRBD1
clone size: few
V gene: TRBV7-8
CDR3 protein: CASSLMRTGNSPLHF
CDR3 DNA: TGTGCCAGCAGCTTAATGAGGACAGGGAATTCACCCCTCCACTTT

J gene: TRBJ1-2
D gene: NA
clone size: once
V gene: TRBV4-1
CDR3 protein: CASSQDTATNYGYTF
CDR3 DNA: TGCGCCAGCAGCCAAGATACAGCTACTAACTATGGCTACACCTTC

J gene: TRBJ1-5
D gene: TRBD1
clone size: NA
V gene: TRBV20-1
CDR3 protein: CSASPRGEPQHF
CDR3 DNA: TGCAGTGCTAGTCCCAGGGGGGAGCCCCAGCATTTT

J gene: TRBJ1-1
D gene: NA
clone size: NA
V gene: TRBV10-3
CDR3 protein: CAISEGQTNTEAFF
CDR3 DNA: TGTGCCATCAGTGAAGGACAGACAAACACTGAAGCTTTCTTT

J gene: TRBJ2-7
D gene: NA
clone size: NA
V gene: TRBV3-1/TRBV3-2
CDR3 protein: CASSQGQGRSYEQYF
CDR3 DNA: TGTGCCAGCAGCCAAGGTCAGGGAAGATCCTACGAGCAGTACTTC

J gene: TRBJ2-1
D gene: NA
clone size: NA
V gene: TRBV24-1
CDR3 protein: CATSDQLGNSYNEQFF
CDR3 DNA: TGTGCCACCAGTGACCAACTAGGGAACTCCTACAATGAGCAGTTCTTC

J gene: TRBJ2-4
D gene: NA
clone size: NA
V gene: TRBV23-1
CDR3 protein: CASSQNDWAKNIQYF
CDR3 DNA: TGCGCCAGCAGTCAAAACGACTGGGCCAAAAACATTCAGTACTTC

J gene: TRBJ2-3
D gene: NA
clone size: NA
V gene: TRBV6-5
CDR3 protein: CASTPFLSTDTQYF
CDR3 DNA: TGTGCCAGCACCCCGTTCCTTAGCACAGATACGCAGTATTTT

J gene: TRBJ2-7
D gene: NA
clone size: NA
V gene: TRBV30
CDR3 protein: CAWGDTSYEQYF
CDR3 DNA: TGTGCCTGGGGGGACACCTCCTACGAGCAGTACTTC

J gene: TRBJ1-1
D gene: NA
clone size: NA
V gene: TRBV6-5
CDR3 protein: CASSWGTGNTEAFF
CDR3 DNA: TGTGCCAGCAGTTGGGGCACTGGGAACACTGAAGCTTTCTTT

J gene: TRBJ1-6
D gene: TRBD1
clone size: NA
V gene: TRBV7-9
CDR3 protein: CASRRDEQGSPLHF
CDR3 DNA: TGTGCCAGCAGGCGGGACGAACAGGGGTCACCCCTCCACTTT

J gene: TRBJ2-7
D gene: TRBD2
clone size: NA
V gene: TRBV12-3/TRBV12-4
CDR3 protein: CASSLAGAYEQYF
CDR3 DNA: TGTGCCAGCAGCCTAGCGGGAGCCTACGAGCAGTACTTC

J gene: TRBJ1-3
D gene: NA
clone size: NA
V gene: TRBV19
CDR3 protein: CATCRGSGNTIYF
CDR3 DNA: TGTGCCACCTGCAGGGGCTCTGGAAACACCATATATTTT

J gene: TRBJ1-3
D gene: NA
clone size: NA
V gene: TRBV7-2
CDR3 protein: CASSGLGNTIYF
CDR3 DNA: TGTGCCAGCAGCGGGCTTGGAAACACCATATATTTT

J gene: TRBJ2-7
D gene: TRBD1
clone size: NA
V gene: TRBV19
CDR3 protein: CASSGWTGGSYEQYF
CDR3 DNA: TGTGCCAGTAGTGGATGGACAGGGGGGTCCTACGAGCAGTACTTC

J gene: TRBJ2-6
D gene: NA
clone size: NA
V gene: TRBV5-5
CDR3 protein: CASSLPTTVSGANVLTF
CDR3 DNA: TGTGCCAGCAGCTTGCCTACGACAGTCTCTGGGGCCAACGTCCTGACTTTC

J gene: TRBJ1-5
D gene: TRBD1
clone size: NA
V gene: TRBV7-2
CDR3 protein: CASRPTGGNQPQHF
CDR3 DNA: TGTGCCAGCAGACCTACAGGGGGCAATCAGCCCCAGCATTTT

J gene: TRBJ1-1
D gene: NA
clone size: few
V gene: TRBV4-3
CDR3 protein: CASSWGPNTEAFF
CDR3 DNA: TGCGCCAGCAGTTGGGGGCCGAACACTGAAGCTTTCTTT

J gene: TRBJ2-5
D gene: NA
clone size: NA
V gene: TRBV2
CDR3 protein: CASSERSGQETQYF
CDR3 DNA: TGTGCCAGCAGTGAAAGGAGCGGTCAAGAGACCCAGTACTTC

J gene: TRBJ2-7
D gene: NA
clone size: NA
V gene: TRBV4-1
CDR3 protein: CASSRAMQGTNSYEQYF
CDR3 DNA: TGCGCCAGCAGCCGAGCCATGCAGGGAACTAACTCCTACGAGCAGTACTTC

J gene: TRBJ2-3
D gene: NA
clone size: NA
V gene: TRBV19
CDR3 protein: CASSIGSLASTDTQYF
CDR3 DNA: TGTGCCAGTAGTATAGGGAGTTTAGCGAGCACAGATACGCAGTATTTT

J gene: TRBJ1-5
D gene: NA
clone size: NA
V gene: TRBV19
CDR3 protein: CASSSSGVVEPQHF
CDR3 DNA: TGTGCCAGTAGTTCATCGGGGGTGGTGGAGCCCCAGCATTTT

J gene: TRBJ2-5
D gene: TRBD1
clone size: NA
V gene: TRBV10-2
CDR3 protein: CASGQGIQETQYF
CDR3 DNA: TGCGCCAGCGGACAGGGGATCCAAGAGACCCAGTACTTC

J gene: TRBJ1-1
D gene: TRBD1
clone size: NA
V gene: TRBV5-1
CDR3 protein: CASSFNPGTGGEAFF
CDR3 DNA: TGCGCCAGCAGCTTTAACCCGGGGACAGGGGGTGAAGCTTTCTTT

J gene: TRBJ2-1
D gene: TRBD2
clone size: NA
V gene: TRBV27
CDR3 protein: CASRYLTGGYNEQFF
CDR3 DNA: TGTGCCAGCAGGTACTTAACGGGGGGGTACAATGAGCAGTTCTTC

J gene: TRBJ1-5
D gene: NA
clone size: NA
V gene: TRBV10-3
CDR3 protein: CAISESTAQTGYSNQPQHF
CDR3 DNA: TGTGCCATCAGTGAGTCAACAGCACAGACAGGTTATAGCAATCAGCCCCAGCATTTT

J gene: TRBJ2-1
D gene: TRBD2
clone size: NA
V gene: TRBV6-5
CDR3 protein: CASTSGHQQFF
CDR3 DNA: TGTGCCAGCACTAGCGGACACCAGCAGTTCTTC

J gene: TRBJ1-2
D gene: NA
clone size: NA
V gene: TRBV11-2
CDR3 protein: CASSLFGYYGYTF
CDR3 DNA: TGTGCCAGCAGCTTATTCGGGTACTATGGCTACACCTTC

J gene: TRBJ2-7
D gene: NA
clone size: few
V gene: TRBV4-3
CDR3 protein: CASSQGLVLDLYEQYF
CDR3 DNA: TGCGCCAGCAGCCAGGGGTTAGTACTAGACCTCTACGAGCAGTACTTC

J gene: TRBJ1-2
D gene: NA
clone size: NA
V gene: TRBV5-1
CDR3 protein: CASSPTTGSLYGYTF
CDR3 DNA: TGCGCCAGCAGCCCGACGACAGGCTCGCTCTATGGCTACACCTTC

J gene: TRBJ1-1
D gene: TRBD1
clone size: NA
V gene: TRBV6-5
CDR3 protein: CASSYDRAEAFF
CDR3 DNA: TGTGCCAGCAGTTACGACAGGGCTGAAGCTTTCTTT

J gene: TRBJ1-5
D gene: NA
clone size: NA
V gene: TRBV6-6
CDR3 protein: CASSSPDRSNQPQHF
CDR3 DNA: TGTGCCAGCAGTTCCCCCGACAGAAGCAATCAGCCCCAGCATTTT

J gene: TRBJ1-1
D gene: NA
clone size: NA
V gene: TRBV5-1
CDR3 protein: CASRLPGSGNTEAFF
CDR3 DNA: TGCGCCAGCAGGCTCCCCGGTTCAGGAAACACTGAAGCTTTCTTT

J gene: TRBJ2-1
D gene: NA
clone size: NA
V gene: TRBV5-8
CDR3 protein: CASYRAPSSYNEQFF
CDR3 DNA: TGTGCCAGCTACAGGGCCCCAAGCTCCTACAATGAGCAGTTCTTC

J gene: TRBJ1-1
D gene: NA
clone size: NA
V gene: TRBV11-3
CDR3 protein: CASSLGGGGSTEAFF
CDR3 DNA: TGTGCCAGCAGCTTAGGGGGAGGGGGTTCCACTGAAGCTTTCTTT

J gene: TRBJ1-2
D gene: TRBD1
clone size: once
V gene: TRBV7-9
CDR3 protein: CASSPGQGAGDGYTF
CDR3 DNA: TGTGCCAGCAGTCCGGGACAGGGGGCAGGGGATGGCTACACCTTC

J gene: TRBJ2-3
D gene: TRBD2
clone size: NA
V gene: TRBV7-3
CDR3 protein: CASAWTSGRLDTQYF
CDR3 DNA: TGTGCCAGCGCCTGGACTAGCGGGAGGTTGGATACGCAGTATTTT

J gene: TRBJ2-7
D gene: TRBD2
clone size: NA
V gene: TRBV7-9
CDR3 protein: CASSSALAEPTYEQYF
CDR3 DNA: TGTGCCAGCAGCTCGGCACTAGCGGAACCGACCTACGAGCAGTACTTC

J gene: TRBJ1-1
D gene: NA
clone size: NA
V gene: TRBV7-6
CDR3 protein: CASSLGTREYTEAFF
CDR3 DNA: TGTGCCAGCAGCTTAGGAACCAGGGAATACACTGAAGCTTTCTTT

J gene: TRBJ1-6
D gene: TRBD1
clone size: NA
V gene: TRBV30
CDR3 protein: CAGQGAYSPLHF
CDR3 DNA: TGTGCCGGACAGGGGGCGTATTCACCCCTCCACTTT

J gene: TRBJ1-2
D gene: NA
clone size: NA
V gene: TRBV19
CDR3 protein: CASSIEANYGYTF
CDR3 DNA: TGTGCCAGTAGTATTGAGGCTAACTATGGCTACACCTTC

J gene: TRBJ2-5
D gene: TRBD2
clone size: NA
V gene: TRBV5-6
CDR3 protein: CASSFSSGGAETQYF
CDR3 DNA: TGTGCCAGCAGCTTTTCCTCGGGAGGGGCAGAGACCCAGTACTTC

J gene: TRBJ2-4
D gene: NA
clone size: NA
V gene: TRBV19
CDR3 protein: CASSIVGSLAKNIQYF
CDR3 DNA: TGTGCCAGTAGTATAGTGGGCAGCCTAGCCAAAAACATTCAGTACTTC

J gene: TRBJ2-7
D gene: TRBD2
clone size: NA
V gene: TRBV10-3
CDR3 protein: CAISAGLAGGYEQYF
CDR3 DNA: TGTGCCATCAGTGCGGGACTAGCGGGGGGATACGAGCAGTACTTC

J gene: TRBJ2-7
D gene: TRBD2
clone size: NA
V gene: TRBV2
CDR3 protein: CASSLTGLTGSEQYF
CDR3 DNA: TGTGCCAGCAGTCTTACGGGACTAACGGGGAGCGAGCAGTACTTC

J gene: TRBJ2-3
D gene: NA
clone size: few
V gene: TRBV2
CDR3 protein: CASKIATGADTQYF
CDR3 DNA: TGTGCCAGCAAGATAGCGACGGGCGCGGATACGCAGTATTTT

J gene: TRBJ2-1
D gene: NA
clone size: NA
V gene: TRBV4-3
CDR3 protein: CASSQESRGEQFF
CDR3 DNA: TGCGCCAGCAGCCAAGAGTCGCGCGGTGAGCAGTTCTTC

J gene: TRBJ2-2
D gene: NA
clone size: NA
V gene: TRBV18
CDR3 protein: CASSPTVATTGELFF
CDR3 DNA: TGTGCCAGCTCACCAACGGTAGCTACCACCGGGGAGCTGTTTTTT

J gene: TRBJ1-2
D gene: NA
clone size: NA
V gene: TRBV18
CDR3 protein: CASSPVQDYGYTF
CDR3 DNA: TGTGCCAGCTCACCAGTACAGGACTATGGCTACACCTTC

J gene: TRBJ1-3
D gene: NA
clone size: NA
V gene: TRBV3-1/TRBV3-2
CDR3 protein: CASSQGGPGNTIYF
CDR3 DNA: TGTGCCAGCAGCCAAGGGGGGCCGGGAAACACCATATATTTT

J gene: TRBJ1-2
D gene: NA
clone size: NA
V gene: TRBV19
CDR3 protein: CASKDRNYGYTF
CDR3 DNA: TGTGCCAGTAAGGACAGAAACTATGGCTACACCTTC

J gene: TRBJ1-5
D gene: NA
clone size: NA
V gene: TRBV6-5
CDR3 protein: CASSSGSPRNQPQHF
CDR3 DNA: TGTGCCAGCAGTTCAGGGTCACCACGCAATCAGCCCCAGCATTTT